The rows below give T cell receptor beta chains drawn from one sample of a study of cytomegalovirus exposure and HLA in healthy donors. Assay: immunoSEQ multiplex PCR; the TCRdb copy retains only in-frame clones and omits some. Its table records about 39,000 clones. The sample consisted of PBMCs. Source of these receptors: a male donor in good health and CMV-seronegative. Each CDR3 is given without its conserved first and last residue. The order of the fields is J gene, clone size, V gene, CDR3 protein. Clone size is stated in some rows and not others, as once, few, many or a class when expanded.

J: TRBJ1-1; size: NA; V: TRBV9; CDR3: ASSVVGQADTEAF
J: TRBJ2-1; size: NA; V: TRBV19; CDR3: ATRDRGYEQF
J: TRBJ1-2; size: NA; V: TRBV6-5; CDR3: ASSYRGPPTVGYT
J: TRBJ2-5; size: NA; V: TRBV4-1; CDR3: ASSQVTGTGAGKTQY
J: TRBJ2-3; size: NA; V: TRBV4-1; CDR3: ASSQPTGVDTQY
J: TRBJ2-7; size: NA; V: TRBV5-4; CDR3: ASSPLGQTYEQY
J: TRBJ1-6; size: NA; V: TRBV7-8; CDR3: ATTFSTYNSPLH
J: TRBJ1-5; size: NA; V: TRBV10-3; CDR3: AISVKPTGTDSNQPQH
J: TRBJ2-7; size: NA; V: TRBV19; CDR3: ASSIGRAYEQY
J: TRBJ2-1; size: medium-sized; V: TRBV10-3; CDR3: AISESQRTSGNEQF
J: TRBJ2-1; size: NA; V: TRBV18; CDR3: ASSTTSSSRYNEQF
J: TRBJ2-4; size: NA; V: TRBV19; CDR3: ASSIRRGVELSGGAKNIQY
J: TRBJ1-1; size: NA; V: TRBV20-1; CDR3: SVRQGAF
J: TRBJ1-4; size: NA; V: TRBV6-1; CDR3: ASSGGGEKLF
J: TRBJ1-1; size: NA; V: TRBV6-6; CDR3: ATSPGQGAKDTEAF
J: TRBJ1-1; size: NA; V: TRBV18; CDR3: ASSPRRGGGTNTEAF
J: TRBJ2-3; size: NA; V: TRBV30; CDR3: AGGGAADTQY
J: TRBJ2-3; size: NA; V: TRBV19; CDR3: ASSIGTNLFTDTQY
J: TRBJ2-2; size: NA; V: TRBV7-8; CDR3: ASSPRTANTGELF
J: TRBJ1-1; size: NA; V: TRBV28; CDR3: ASSSRYTEAF
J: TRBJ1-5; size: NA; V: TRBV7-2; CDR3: ASSLGVGGANQPQH
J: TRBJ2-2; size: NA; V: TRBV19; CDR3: ASSIGSIGELF
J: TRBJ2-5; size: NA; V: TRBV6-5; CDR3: ASSQRGIQY
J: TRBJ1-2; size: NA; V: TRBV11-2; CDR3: ASRRRGGYT
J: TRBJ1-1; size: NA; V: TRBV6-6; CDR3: ASSVTGNTEAF
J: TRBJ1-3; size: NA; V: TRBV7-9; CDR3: ASRGAGTSENTIY
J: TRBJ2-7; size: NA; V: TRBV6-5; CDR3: ASKITGQKYYEQY
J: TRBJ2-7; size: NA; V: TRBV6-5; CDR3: ASKEKTGENEQY
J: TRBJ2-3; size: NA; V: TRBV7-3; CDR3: ASSPPGGREQY
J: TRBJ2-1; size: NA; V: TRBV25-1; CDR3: ASSAPGSGGYNEQF
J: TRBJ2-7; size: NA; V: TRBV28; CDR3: ASSSAQGLQY
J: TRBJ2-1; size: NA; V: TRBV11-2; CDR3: ASTTVTEQF
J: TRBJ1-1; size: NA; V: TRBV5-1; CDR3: ASSLAAGGTNEAF
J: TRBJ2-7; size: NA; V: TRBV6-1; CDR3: ASSAWGAGASYEQY
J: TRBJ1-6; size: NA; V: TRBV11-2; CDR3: ASSTNRGRLDSPLH
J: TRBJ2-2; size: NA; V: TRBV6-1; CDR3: ASSEAFYGELF
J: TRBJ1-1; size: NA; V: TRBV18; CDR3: ASSEGGPNTEAF
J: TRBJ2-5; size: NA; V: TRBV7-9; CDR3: ASSRTGKQETQY
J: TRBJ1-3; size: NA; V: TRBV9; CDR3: ASSVGEGATGNTIY
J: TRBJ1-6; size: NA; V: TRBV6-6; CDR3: ASSLQGRNSPLH
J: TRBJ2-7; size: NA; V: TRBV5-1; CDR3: ASSLGGVSQQY
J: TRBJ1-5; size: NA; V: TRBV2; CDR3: ASSDRAGGNQPQH